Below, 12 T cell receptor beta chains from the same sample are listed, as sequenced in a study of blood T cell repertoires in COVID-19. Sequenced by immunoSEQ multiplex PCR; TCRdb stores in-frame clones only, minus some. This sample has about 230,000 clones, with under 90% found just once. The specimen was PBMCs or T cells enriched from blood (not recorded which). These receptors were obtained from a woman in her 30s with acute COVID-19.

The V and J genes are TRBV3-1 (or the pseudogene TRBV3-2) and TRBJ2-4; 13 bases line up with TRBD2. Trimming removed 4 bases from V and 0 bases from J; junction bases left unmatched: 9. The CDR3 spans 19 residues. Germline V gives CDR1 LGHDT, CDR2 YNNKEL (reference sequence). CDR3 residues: CASSPRTSGGLGAKNIQYF. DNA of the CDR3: TGTGCCAGCAGCCCCAGGACTAGCGGGGGCCTAGGAGCCAAAAACATTCAGTACTTC.

CDR3 in amino acids: CASSQSRGGLIIGDTQYF. The CDR3, as DNA: TGTGCCAGCAGCCAATCTCGGGGGGGCCTTATAATTGGGGATACGCAGTATTTT. The chain uses TRBV3-1 (or the pseudogene TRBV3-2) and TRBJ2-3; 8 nucleotides match TRBD2. The germline CDR1 and CDR2 sequences are LGHDT and YNNKEL (reference sequence). V was clipped by 2 bases and J by 6 bases; unmatched bases: 16. CDR3 length equals 18 residues.

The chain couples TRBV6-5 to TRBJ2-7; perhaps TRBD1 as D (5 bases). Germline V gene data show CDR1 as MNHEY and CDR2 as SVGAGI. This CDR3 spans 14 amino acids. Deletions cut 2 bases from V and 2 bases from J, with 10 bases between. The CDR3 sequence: CASSYKGNPYEQYF. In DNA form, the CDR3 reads TGTGCCAGCAGTTACAAGGGGAACCCCTACGAGCAGTACTTC.

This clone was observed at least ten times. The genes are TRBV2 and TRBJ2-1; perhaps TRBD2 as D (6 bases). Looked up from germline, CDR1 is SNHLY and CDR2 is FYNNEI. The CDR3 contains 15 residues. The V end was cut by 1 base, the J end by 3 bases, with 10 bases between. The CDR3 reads CASSEGASDYNEQFF. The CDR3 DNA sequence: TGTGCCAGCAGTGAAGGGGCTAGCGACTACAATGAGCAGTTCTTC. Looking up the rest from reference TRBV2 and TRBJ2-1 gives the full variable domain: EPEVTQTPSHQVTQMGQEVILRCVPISNHLYFYWYRQILGQKVEFLVSFYNNEISEKSEIFDDQFSVERPDGSNFTLKIRSTKLEDSAMYFCASSEGASDYNEQFFGPGTRLTVL.

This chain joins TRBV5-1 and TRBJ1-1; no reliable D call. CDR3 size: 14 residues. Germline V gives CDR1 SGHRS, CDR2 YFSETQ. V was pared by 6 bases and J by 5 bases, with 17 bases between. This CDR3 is CASNWPPPWTEAFF. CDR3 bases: TGCGCCAGCAATTGGCCGCCTCCGTGGACTGAAGCTTTCTTT.

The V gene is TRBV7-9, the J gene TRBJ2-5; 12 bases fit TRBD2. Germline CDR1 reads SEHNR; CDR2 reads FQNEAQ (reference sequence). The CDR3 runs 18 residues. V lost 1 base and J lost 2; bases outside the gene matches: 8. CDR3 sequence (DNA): TGTGCCAGCAGCTTAGGAACCCTAGCGGGGGGGCAACAAGAGACCCAGTACTTC. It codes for CASSLGTLAGGQQETQYF.

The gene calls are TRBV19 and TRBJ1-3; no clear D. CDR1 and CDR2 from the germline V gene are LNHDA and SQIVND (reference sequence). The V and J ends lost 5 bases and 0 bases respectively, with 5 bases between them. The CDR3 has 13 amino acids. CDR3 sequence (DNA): TGTGCCAGTAGTGAGAGCTCTGGAAACACCATATATTTT. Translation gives CASSESSGNTIYF.

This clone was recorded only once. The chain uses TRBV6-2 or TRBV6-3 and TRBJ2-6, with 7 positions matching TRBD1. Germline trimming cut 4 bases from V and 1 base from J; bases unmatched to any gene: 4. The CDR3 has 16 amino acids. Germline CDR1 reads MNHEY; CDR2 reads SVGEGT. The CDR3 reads CASSSDRESGANVLTF. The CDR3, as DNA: TGTGCCAGCAGTTCCGACAGGGAATCTGGGGCCAACGTCCTGACTTTC.

CDR3 loop: CASSLSGAGDEKLFF. In nucleotides, the CDR3 is TGCGCCAGCAGCCTTTCAGGGGCGGGCGATGAAAAACTGTTTTTT. The gene calls are TRBV5-1 and TRBJ1-4; a possible D gene is TRBD1 (6 bases). V lost 4 bases to trimming and J lost 6 bases, with 16 bases between them. Germline CDR1 is SGHRS and CDR2 is YFSETQ. This CDR3 is 15 amino acids long.

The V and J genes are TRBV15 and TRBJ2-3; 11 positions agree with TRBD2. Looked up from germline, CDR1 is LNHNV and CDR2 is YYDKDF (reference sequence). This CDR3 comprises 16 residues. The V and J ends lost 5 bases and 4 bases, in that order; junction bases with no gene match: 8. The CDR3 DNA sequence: TGTGCCACCAGCCGTAGCGGGGGGGCCGTATCAGATACGCAGTATTTT. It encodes CATSRSGGAVSDTQYF.

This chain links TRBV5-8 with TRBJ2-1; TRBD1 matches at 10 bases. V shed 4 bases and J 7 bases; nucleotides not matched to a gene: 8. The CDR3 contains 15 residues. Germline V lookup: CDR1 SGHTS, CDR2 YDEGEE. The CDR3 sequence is CASSPGQGPLNEQFF. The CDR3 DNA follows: TGTGCCAGCAGCCCGGGACAGGGGCCTCTAAATGAGCAGTTCTTC.

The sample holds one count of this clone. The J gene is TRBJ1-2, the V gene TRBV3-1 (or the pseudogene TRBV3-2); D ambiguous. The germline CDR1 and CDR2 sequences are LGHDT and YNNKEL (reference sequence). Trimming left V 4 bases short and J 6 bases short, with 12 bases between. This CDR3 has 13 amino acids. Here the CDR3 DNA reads TGTGCCAGCAGCCCCGGGTCCACCAATGGCTACACCTTC. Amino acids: CASSPGSTNGYTF.